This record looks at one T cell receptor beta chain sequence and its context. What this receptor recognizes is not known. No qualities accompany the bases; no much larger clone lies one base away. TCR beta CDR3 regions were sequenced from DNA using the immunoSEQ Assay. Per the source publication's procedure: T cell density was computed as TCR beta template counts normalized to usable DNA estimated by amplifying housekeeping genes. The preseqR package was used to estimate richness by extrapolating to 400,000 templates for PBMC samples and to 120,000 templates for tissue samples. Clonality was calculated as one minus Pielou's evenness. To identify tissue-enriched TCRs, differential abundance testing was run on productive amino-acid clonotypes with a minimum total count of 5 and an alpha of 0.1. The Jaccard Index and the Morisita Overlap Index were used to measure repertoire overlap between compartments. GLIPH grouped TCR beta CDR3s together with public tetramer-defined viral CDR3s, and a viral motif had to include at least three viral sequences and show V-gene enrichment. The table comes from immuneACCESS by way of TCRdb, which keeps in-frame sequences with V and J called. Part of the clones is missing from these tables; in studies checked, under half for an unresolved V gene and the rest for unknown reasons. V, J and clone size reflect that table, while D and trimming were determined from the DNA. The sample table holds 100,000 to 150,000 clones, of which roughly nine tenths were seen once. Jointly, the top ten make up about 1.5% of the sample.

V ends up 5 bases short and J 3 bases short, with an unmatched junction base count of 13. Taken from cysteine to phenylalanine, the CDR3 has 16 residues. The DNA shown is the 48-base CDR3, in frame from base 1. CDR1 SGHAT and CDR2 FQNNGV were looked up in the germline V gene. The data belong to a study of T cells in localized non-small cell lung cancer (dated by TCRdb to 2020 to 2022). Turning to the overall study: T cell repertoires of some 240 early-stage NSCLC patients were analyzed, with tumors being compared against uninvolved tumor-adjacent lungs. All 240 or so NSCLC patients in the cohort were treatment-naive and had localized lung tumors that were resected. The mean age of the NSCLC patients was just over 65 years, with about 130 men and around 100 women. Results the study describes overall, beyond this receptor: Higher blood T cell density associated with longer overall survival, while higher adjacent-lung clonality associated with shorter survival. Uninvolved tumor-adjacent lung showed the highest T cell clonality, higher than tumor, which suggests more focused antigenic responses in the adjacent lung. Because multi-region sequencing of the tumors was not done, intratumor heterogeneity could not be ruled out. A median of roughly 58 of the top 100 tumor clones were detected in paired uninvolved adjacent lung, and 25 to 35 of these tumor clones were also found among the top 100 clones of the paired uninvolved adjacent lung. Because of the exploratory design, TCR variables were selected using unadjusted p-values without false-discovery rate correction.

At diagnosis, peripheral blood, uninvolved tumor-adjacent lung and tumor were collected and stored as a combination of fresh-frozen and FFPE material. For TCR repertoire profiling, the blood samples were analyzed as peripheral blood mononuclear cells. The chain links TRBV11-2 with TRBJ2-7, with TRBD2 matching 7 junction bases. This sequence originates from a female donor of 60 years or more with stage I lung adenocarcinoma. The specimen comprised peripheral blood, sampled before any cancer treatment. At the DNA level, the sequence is TGTGCCAGCAGCCACCGACTAGCCGGAGGTCGCTACGAGCAGTACTTC. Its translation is CASSHRLAGGRYEQYF.